The entry that follows covers one T cell receptor (beta chain) sequence. These data come from a study of blood T cell repertoires in COVID-19. The CDR3 is made up of 13 amino acids. Trimming stripped 3 bases from V and 4 bases from J, with 12 bases between. From germline, CDR1 is DFQATT and CDR2 SNEGSKA (reference sequence). Participant ages covered roughly 18 to 89 years across 24 US areas. The method was immunoSEQ multiplex PCR; TCRdb's version includes in-frame clones alone and lacks a portion of them. The table lists over 200,000 clones, 81% of them singletons. The source of this sequence is a woman aged 45 to 65 with acute COVID-19. Sequencing was carried out using PBMCs or T cells enriched from blood (not recorded which). This chain joins TRBV20-1 and TRBJ1-2; D unclear. CDR3 region: CSASSGPAYGYTF. CDR3 DNA: TGCAGTGCTAGTAGTGGGCCCGCCTATGGCTACACCTTC.